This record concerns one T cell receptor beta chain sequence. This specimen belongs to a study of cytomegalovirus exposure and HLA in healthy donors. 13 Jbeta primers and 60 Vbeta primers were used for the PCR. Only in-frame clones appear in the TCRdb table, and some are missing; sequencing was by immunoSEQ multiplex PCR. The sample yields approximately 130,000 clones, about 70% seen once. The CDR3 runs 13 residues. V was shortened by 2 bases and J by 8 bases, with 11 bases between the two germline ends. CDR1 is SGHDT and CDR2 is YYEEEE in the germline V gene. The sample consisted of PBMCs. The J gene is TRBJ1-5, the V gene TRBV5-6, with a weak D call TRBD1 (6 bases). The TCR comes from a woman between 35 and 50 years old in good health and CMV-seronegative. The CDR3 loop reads CASSFYREKPQHF. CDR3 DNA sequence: TGTGCCAGCAGCTTTTACAGGGAGAAGCCCCAGCATTTT.